The 7 T cell receptor beta chains listed next were all sequenced from one sample in a study of blood T cell repertoires in COVID-19. TCRdb keeps only in-frame clones here, not all; method: immunoSEQ multiplex PCR. The sample includes some 450,000 clones, roughly 89% of them seen just once. Sample: peripheral blood. These TCRs come from a young man with COVID-19, enrolled during active disease.

This chain connects TRBV18 to TRBJ2-5; 8 nucleotides match TRBD2. The V gene's germline CDR1 is KGHSH and CDR2 LQKENI. V dropped 0 bases and J dropped 7; count of bases not matched to a gene: 10. There are 16 residues in the CDR3. The CDR3 DNA reads as TGTGCCAGCTCACCACCTTTTAGCGGGGCCGAGGGGACCCAGTACTTC. Residues: CASSPPFSGAEGTQYF.

The rearrangement joins TRBV6-2 or TRBV6-3 to TRBJ1-6; 9 nucleotides align to TRBD1. Germline V gene sequence: CDR1 MNHEY, CDR2 SVGEGT. V gave up 2 bases and J gave up 10 bases; unmatched junction bases: 15. CDR3 length: 18 residues. CDR3 nucleotide sequence: TGTGCCAGCAGTTACGTAACGGACAGGGGCGCCCTGGGGTCACCCCTCCACTTT. Its translation: CASSYVTDRGALGSPLHF.

This chain joins TRBV6-6 and TRBJ2-1; D possibly corresponds to TRBD1 (6 bases). Per the germline V gene, CDR1 is MNHNY and CDR2 is SVGAGI (reference sequence). The CDR3 runs 14 residues. V lost 6 bases and J 9 bases, leaving 18 bases between the germline ends. DNA for the CDR3: TGTGCCAGCAGGCGCCAGGGGTCAGGAGGTGAGCAGTTCTTC. Amino acid sequence: CASRRQGSGGEQFF.

The V call is TRBV14, the J call TRBJ2-3, with a weak D call TRBD1 (5 bases). This CDR3 region has 15 residues. CDR1 SGHDN and CDR2 FVKESK come from the germline V gene. V lost 3 bases and J lost 0, with 10 bases in between. The CDR3 is CASSHRTSSTDTQYF. CDR3 sequence (DNA): TGTGCCAGCAGCCACCGGACAAGTAGCACAGATACGCAGTATTTT.

This chain joins TRBV19 and TRBJ2-5, with D possibly TRBD2 on 5 matching bases. CDR1 and CDR2 (germline): LNHDA, SQIVND (reference sequence). The CDR3 has 13 residues. Trimming removed 2 bases from V and 5 bases from J, with 9 bases in between. Written as DNA, the CDR3 is TGTGCCAGTAGTATACCAGCGGTCGAGACCCAGTACTTC. It specifies CASSIPAVETQYF.

V and J are TRBV5-1 and TRBJ2-1; 7 bases fit TRBD2. This CDR3 has 15 amino acids. The ends lost 4 bases at V and 4 bases at J; junction bases unmatched: 8. CDR1 and CDR2 (germline): SGHRS, YFSETQ. DNA for the CDR3: TGCGCCAGCAGCAAGCAGCGGGGCGGGTACAATGAGCAGTTCTTC. Protein product: CASSKQRGGYNEQFF.

V gene TRBV4-1 combines with J gene TRBJ2-7; the match to TRBD2 covers 11 bases. CDR1 MGHRA and CDR2 YSYEKL come from the germline V gene. The CDR3 runs to 15 residues. The V segment lost 6 bases and the J segment 0 bases; nucleotides outside the gene matches: 4. The chain's CDR3 is CASRWTSGSSYEQYF. The DNA for the CDR3 is TGCGCCAGCAGGTGGACTAGCGGGTCCTCCTACGAGCAGTACTTC.